This TCR beta chain was captured by sequencing in a study of cytomegalovirus exposure and HLA in healthy donors. Study results and caveats: According to an earlier analysis, most TCR beta V segments yielded productive rearrangements about 90% or about 30% of the time. Later analysis revealed greater clonal expansion in HLA-associated TCR beta chains than in equally common others. Follow-up analysis found HLA locus-dependent TCR association rates, highest for DRB1 and lowest for HLA-C. It was 164 TCR beta chains that were listed as cytomegalovirus-associated.

Germline CDR1 and CDR2: SGHAT and FQNNGV. The CDR3 covers 17 residues. Points on this clone: Its cognate antigen is unknown. Its ends do not fully match the called genes, so a read error is possible.

PCR used 60 Vbeta primers and 13 Jbeta primers. Data came from immunoSEQ multiplex PCR; TCRdb stores just in-frame clones and leaves some out. The repertoire includes approximately 190,000 clones, about 79% of them detected once, and 0.075% to 0.1% sits in the top ten. The clonotype was recovered from a boy younger than 10 in good health and CMV-seronegative. The V call is TRBV11-2, the J call TRBJ2-2; TRBD2 might be the D (7 bases). The specimen sequenced was PBMCs. The CDR3 sequence is CASSRGKGGGSTAELFF. DNA for the CDR3: TGTGCCAGCAGCCGTGGGAAGGGGGGGGGCAGCACCGCGGAGCTGTTTTTT.